Only a few counts were recorded for the clone carrying this TCR beta chain. As yet, its antigen is unknown. The germline CDR1 and CDR2 sequences are SGHNT and YYREEE (reference sequence). The CDR3 loop spans 15 amino acids. Trimming took 3 bases from V and 4 from J, leaving 14 bases between them. These data belong to a study of cytomegalovirus exposure and HLA in healthy donors. Study outcomes and limitations: V- and J-gene trimming in TCR beta was tied to a missense DCLRE1C variant by an analysis performed later.

PCR amplification relied on 60 Vbeta primers (plus 13 Jbeta primers). TCRdb's copy holds only in-frame clones and misses some; the assay was immunoSEQ multiplex PCR. The repertoire has 150,000 or so clones, roughly 73% of them found once; the top ten carry around 10%. This chain connects TRBV5-4 to TRBJ1-3, with D uncertain. The receptor's source is a young man in good health and CMV-seropositive. The sample was PBMCs. CDR3 protein: CASSSTQARGNTIYF. In DNA form, the CDR3 reads TGTGCCAGCAGCTCGACCCAGGCTCGAGGAAACACCATATATTTT.